This is a list of T cell receptor beta chains from one sample in a study of persistence of HIV-infected CD4 T cells. What these receptors recognize is not known. Data came from immunoSEQ multiplex PCR; TCRdb stores just in-frame clones and leaves some out. The sample records 40,000 to 55,000 clones, 80% to 90% being singletons. The source material was CD4+ T cells sorted from PBMCs after approximately 19-hour stimulation, sampled from a patient who received antiretroviral therapy. The receptors stem from an adult woman with HIV who was CMV-seropositive. CDR3s include the opening cysteine and the closing phenylalanine or tryptophan. The D gene is left open where the match is weak. Rows give clone size only sometimes, using once, few, many, or a class for an expanded clone.

>-|TRBJ2-2|-|TRBV29-1
TGCAGCGTTGGGTCGAGGGTGAACACCGGGGAGCTGTTTTTT
CSVGSRVNTGELFF
>-|TRBJ1-2|-|TRBV28
TGTGCCAGCAGTTTAGGGCAGGGGATCGGCTACACCTTC
CASSLGQGIGYTF
>TRBD1|TRBJ2-1|-|TRBV9
TGTGCCAGCAGCGTAGGGACAGGTACCTACAATGAGCAGTTCTTC
CASSVGTGTYNEQFF
>TRBD2|TRBJ2-3|-|TRBV7-2
TGTGCCAGCAGCTTAGTGCGGGGGGGCCGGGATACGCAGTATTTT
CASSLVRGGRDTQYF
>TRBD1|TRBJ1-5|few|TRBV12-3/TRBV12-4
TGTGCCAGCAGAGACAGGGCCAATCAGCCCCAGCATTTT
CASRDRANQPQHF
>-|TRBJ2-2|-|TRBV6-1
TGTGCCAGCAGTGAGGGGATTACCGGGGAGCTGTTTTTT
CASSEGITGELFF
>-|TRBJ2-3|-|TRBV28
TGTGCCAGCAGCAACCTGGGGGCGGGGGATACGCAGTATTTT
CASSNLGAGDTQYF
>TRBD1|TRBJ1-2|-|TRBV6-5
TGTGCCAGCACTTACAGGGGGCTGAACTATGGCTACACCTTC
CASTYRGLNYGYTF
>-|TRBJ2-7|once|TRBV27
TGTGCCAGCAGTCCCGGGACCCTTCCCTCCTACGAGCAGTACTTC
CASSPGTLPSYEQYF
>TRBD1|TRBJ1-4|-|TRBV2
TGTGCCAGCAAGCTCTCCGGGACAGGGGGAATGTGGGAAAAACTGTTTTTT
CASKLSGTGGMWEKLFF
>-|TRBJ1-6|once|TRBV3-1/TRBV3-2
TGTGCCAGCAGCCAAGGATTAGGGCGGCGATCACCCCTCCACTTT
CASSQGLGRRSPLHF
>TRBD1|TRBJ1-5|-|TRBV19
TGTGCCATAGGACAGGGGGGCGGACAGCCCCAGCATTTT
CAIGQGGGQPQHF
>TRBD1|TRBJ2-5|few|TRBV25-1
TGTGCCAGCAGTGAAGGACAGGGCCCGCAAGAGACCCAGTACTTC
CASSEGQGPQETQYF
>-|TRBJ2-7|-|TRBV5-1
TGCGCCAGCAGCTTGGCCGACACCCACGAGCAGTACTTC
CASSLADTHEQYF
>-|TRBJ2-7|-|TRBV18
TGTGCCAGCTCGGCAGGGGTTTACGAGCAGTACTTC
CASSAGVYEQYF
>-|TRBJ1-5|-|TRBV7-2
TGTGCCAGCAGCGTACAGAGGGGGTCCAATCAGCCCCAGCATTTT
CASSVQRGSNQPQHF
>-|TRBJ1-1|-|TRBV10-1
TGCGCCAGCAGTGAGGGAAGGTACCCCACTGAAGCTTTCTTT
CASSEGRYPTEAFF